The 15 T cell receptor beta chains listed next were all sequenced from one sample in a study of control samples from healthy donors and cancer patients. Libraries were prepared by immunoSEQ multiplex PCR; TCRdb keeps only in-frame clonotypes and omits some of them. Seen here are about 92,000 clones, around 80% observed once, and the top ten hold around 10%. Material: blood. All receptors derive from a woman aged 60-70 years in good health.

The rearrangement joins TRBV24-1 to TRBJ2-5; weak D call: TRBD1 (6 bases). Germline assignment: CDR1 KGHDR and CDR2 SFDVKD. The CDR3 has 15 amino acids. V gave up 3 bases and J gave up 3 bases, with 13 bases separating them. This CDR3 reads CATSDPAHREETQYF. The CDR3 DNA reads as TGTGCCACCAGTGATCCCGCCCACAGGGAAGAGACCCAGTACTTC.

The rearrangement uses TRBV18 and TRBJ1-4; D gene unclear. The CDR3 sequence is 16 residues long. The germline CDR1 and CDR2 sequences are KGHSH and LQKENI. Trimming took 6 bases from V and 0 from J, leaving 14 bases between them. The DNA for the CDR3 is TGTGCCAGCTCCCCAACCTCAATTGCAACTAATGAAAAACTGTTTTTT. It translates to CASSPTSIATNEKLFF. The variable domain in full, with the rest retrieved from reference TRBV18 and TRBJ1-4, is NAGVMQNPRHLVRRRGQEARLRCSPMKGHSHVYWYRQLPEEGLKFMVYLQKENIIDESGMPKERFSAEFPKEGPSILRIQQVVRGDSAAYFCASSPTSIATNEKLFFGSGTQLSVL.

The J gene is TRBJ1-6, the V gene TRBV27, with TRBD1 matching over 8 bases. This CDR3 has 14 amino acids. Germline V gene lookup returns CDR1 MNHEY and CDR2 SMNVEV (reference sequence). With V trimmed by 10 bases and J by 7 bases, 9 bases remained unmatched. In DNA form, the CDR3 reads TGTGCCACCGCGCCGGGACAGGTGAATTCACCCCTCCACTTT. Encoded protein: CATAPGQVNSPLHF.

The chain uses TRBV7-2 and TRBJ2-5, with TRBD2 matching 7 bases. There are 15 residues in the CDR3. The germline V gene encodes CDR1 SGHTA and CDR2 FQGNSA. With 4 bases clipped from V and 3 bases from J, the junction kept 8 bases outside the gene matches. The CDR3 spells CASSWGSGAKETQYF. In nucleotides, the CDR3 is TGTGCCAGCAGCTGGGGCAGCGGGGCTAAAGAGACCCAGTACTTC.

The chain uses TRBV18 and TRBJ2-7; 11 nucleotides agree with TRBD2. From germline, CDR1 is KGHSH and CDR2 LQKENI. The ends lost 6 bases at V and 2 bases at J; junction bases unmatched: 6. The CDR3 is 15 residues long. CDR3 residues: CASSSIAGGPYEQYF. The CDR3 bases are TGTGCCAGCTCTTCAATAGCGGGAGGGCCCTACGAGCAGTACTTC.

The CDR3 protein is CASSPRLLWGTDTQYF. The CDR3 bases are TGTGCCAGCAGCCCCCGACTTCTATGGGGCACAGATACGCAGTATTTT. The chain has TRBV6-6 and TRBJ2-3; D call uncertain. The CDR3 is made up of 16 amino acids. V dropped 6 bases and J dropped 1 base, with 17 bases sitting between them. The germline V gene encodes CDR1 MNHNY and CDR2 SVGAGI (reference sequence).

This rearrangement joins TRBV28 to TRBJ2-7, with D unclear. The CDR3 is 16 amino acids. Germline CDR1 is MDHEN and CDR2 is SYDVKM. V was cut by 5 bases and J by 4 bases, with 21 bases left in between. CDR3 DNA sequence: TGTGCCAGCAGTGACTCGATGGGGTTCAGATTTTACGAGCAGTACTTC. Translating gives CASSDSMGFRFYEQYF.

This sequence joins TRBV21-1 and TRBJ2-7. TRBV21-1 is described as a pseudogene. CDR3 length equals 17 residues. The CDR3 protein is CASSKVPRKGRAYEQYF. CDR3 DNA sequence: TGTGCCAGCAGCAAAGTCCCCCGTAAGGGCCGAGCCTACGAGCAGTACTTC.

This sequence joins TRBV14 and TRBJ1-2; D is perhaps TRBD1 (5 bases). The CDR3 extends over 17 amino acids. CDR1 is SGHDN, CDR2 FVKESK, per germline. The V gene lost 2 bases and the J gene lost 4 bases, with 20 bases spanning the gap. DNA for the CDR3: TGTGCCAGCAGCCAACACAAGTCAGGGTACCGAACCTATGGCTACACCTTC. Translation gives CASSQHKSGYRTYGYTF.

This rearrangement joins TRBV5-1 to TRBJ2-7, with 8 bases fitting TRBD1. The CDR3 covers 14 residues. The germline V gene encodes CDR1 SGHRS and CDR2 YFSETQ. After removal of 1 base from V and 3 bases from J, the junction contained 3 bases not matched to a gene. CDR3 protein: CASSLSTGGYEQYF. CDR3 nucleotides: TGCGCCAGCAGCTTGAGTACAGGGGGCTACGAGCAGTACTTC.

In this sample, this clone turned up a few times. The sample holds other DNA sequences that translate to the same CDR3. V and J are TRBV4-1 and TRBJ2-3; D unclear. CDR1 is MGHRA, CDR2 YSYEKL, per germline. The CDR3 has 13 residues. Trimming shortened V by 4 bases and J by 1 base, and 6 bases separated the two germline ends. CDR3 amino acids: CASSPPGTDTQYF. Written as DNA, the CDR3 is TGCGCCAGCAGCCCTCCCGGCACAGATACGCAGTATTTT.

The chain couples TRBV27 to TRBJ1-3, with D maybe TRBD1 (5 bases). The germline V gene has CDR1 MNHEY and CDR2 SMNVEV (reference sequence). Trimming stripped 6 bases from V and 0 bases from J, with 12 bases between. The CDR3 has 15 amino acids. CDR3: CASRLRGNSGNTIYF. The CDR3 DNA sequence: TGTGCCAGCAGATTAAGGGGAAACTCTGGAAACACCATATATTTT.

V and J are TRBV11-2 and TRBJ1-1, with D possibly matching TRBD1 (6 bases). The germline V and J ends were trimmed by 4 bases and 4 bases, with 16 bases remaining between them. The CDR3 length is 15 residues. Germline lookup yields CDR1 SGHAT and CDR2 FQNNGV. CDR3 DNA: TGTGCCAGCAGCTGGGGGCAGGGAAAGGTCACTGAAGCTTTCTTT. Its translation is CASSWGQGKVTEAFF.

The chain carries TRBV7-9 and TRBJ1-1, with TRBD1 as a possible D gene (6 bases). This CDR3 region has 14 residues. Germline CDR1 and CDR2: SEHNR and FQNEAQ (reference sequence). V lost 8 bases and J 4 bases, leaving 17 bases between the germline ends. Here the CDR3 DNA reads TGTGCCAGCGCCAAAGGACAGTTCCTCACTGAAGCTTTCTTT. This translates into CASAKGQFLTEAFF.

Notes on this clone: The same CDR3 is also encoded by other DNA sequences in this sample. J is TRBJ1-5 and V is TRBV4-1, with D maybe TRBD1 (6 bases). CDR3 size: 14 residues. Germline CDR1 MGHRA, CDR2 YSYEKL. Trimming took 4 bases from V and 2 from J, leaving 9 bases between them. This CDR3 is CASSLQGRNQPQHF. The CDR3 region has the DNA TGCGCCAGCAGCCTACAGGGTCGCAATCAGCCCCAGCATTTT.